This note documents a single T cell receptor beta chain sequence. This sample stems from a study of blood T cell repertoires in COVID-19. The method was immunoSEQ multiplex PCR; TCRdb's version includes in-frame clones alone and lacks a portion of them. The data show about 270,000 clones, about 90% seen once. The CDR3 is made up of 15 amino acids. From germline, CDR1 is WNHNN and CDR2 SYGVQD (reference sequence). Trimming cost V 2 bases and J 7 bases; bases outside gene matches: 1. The material sequenced was PBMCs or T cells enriched from blood (not recorded which). The gene calls are TRBV10-1 and TRBJ2-1; 14 bases line up with TRBD2. This TCR was sampled from a young woman with acute COVID-19. The CDR3 sequence: CASSEGTSGSNEQFF. The CDR3 DNA reads as TGCGCCAGCAGTGAGGGGACTAGCGGGAGTAATGAGCAGTTCTTC.